This T cell receptor (beta chain) came from a study of OX40 agonist ivuxolimab in advanced cancers. Autoimmune disease history or systemic immunosuppression disqualified patients. TCRdb's table, derived via immunoSEQ multiplex PCR, lists solely in-frame clones and lacks some. The table shows 70,000 to 80,000 clones, with around 89% occurring only once. The starting material was CD4+ or CD8+ T cells sorted from blood, obtained in a trial of the OX40 agonist ivuxolimab. This receptor was obtained from an adult with an advanced solid tumor such as melanoma, head and neck, liver or kidney cancer.

The CDR3 spells CASSIPGYGYTF. CDR3 bases: TGTGCCAGTAGTATTCCGGGCTATGGCTACACCTTC. The V call is TRBV19, the J call TRBJ1-2; D gene unclear. CDR3 size: 12 residues. Germline V CDR1 and CDR2: LNHDA, SQIVND (reference sequence). V lost 3 bases and J lost 4, with 6 bases in between.